This T cell receptor (beta chain) was found in a study of blood T cell repertoires in COVID-19. Study information: COVID-19 samples, acute and convalescent, were from the United States, Italy and Spain. PBMCs, B-cell-depleted T cells, or T cells were the source of the cDNA or gDNA that made up the material.

In the authors' methods: Using reference gene primer amplification, nucleated cell counts were estimated. Sequencing used immunoSEQ multiplex PCR; TCRdb keeps in-frame clones, though not all of them. V and J calls and clone size are those listed in that table; D and trimming were worked out from the DNA. The sample has about 280,000 clones; about 80% are singletons. Per the germline V gene, CDR1 is ENHRY and CDR2 is SYGVKD. The CDR3 loop spans 13 amino acids. V lost 4 bases to trimming and J lost 4 bases, with 10 bases between them. This chain joins TRBV10-3 and TRBJ1-2; D is perhaps TRBD1 (5 bases). This TCR was recovered from a woman aged 45 to 65 who had recovered from COVID-19. Source material: peripheral blood. The CDR3: CAISAEGIYGYTF. CDR3 sequence (DNA): TGTGCCATCAGTGCGGAGGGGATCTATGGCTACACCTTC.